The source of this T cell receptor (beta chain) is a study of T-cell memory formation after mild COVID-19. Ten or more counts support this clonotype. TCRdb processed the 5' RACE reads anew with MiXCR; each CDR3 protein has one entry. The sample shows around 29,000 distinct CDR3 sequences, 9.5% to 15% of them seen only once. CDR1 is MNHNY, CDR2 SVGAGI, per germline (reference sequence). CDR3 size: 16 residues. The V gene end was trimmed by 5 bases and the J gene end by 4 bases; junction bases not matched to a gene: 7. This chain uses TRBV6-6 with TRBJ2-1; 11 bases fit TRBD1. The TCR sequence derives from an adult woman who had mild COVID-19 (a few samples of this study predate the infection). Cell type and time point are not known. Material: PBMCs or a T cell subset sorted from them (not recorded which). The CDR3 DNA follows: TGTGCCAGCAGTCCCATGGACAGGGGGCTATACAATGAGCAGTTCTTC. It translates to CASSPMDRGLYNEQFF.